The clone carrying this T cell receptor (beta chain) was counted between two and nine times. Its cognate antigen is unknown. Researchers barred patients who had uncontrolled infection, other autoimmune disease, pregnancy or lactation. Diagnosing involved the use of clinical symptoms, serum thyroxine and TRAb, thyroid ultrasound and orbital computed tomography. This sample is drawn from a study of T cells in Graves' hyperthyroidism and ophthalmopathy. Study summary: Peripheral blood was acquired at first diagnosis, ahead of any therapy whatsoever. Overall study results and limits: Progression to ophthalmopathy was predicted a median of roughly 6.6 months early.

The TCR beta CDR3 regions underwent amplification using RNA transcripts as the source. With the HTBI primer set, the TCR CDR3 went through a first round of RT-PCR. TCRdb processed the multiplex PCR reads anew with MiXCR; each CDR3 protein has one entry. The repertoire holds nearly 600,000 distinct CDR3 sequences, with about 14% as singletons. The sequenced material came from blood. The receptor's source is a woman aged 18 to 35 with Graves' ophthalmopathy.

The CDR3 is CAISESTLTSGSAETQYF. The CDR3 nucleotides are TGTGCCATCAGTGAGTCGACTCTGACTAGCGGGAGCGCGGAGACCCAGTACTTC. V and J are TRBV10-3 and TRBJ2-5; 12 bases match TRBD2. V shed 0 bases and J 5 bases; nucleotides not matched to a gene: 10. Germline-derived CDR1 and CDR2 are ENHRY and SYGVKD. The CDR3 extends over 18 amino acids.